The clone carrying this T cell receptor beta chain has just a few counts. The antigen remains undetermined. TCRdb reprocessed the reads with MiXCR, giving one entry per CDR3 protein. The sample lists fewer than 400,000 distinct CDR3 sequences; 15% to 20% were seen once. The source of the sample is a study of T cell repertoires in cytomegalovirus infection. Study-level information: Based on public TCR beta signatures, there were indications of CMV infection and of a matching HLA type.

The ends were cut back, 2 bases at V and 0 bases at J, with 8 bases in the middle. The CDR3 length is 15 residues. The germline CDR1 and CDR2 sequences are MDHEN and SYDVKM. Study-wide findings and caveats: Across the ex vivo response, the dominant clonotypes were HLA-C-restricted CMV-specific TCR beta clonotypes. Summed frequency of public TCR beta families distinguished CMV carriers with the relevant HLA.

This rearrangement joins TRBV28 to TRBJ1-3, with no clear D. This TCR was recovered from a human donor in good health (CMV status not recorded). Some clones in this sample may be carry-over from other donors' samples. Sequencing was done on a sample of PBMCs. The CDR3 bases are TGTGCCAGCAGTTTAGGACCGCGCTCTGGAAACACCATATATTTT. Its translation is CASSLGPRSGNTIYF. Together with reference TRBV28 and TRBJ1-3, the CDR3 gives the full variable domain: DVKVTQSSRYLVKRTGEKVFLECVQDMDHENMFWYRQDPGLGLRLIYFSYDVKMKEKGDIPEGYSVSREKKERFSLILESASTNQTSMYLCASSLGPRSGNTIYFGEGSWLTVV.